The 14 T cell receptor beta chains reported below all come from one sample, sequenced in a study of blood T cell repertoires in COVID-19. Sequenced by immunoSEQ multiplex PCR; TCRdb stores in-frame clones only, minus some. The profile shows approximately 260,000 clones, 79% of them singletons. Sample: peripheral blood. The receptors were gathered from a woman between 35 and 50 years old with active or convalescent COVID-19.

V and J are TRBV4-1 and TRBJ2-1, with D possibly matching TRBD2 (7 bases). V was cut by 10 bases and J by 7 bases, with 14 bases left in between. The CDR3 sequence is 12 residues long. Germline lookup yields CDR1 MGHRA and CDR2 YSYEKL. This CDR3 reads CAIRGAKNEQFF. For the CDR3, the DNA is TGCGCCATCCGGGGGGCCAAGAATGAGCAGTTCTTC.

V and J are TRBV7-9 and TRBJ2-3; TRBD1 matches at 7 bases. V was clipped by 3 bases and J by 4 bases; unmatched bases: 4. CDR3 length: 14 residues. CDR1 and CDR2 from the germline V gene are SEHNR and FQNEAQ (reference sequence). The CDR3 DNA reads TGTGCCAGCAGCTTTCCCGGGACAGCAGATACGCAGTATTTT. Amino acids: CASSFPGTADTQYF. Full variable domain (rest looked up from reference TRBV7-9 and TRBJ2-3): DTGVSQNPRHKITKRGQNVTFRCDPISEHNRLYWYRQTLGQGPEFLTYFQNEAQLEKSRLLSDRFSAERPKGSFSTLEIQRTEQGDSAMYLCASSFPGTADTQYFGPGTRLTVL.

The V and J genes are TRBV29-1 and TRBJ1-2, with D hard to call. The CDR3 sequence is 12 residues long. The germline CDR1 and CDR2 sequences are SQVTM and ANQGSEA. Trimming removed 0 bases from V and 12 bases from J, with 14 bases in between. The CDR3 coding sequence is TGCAGCGTTGAAGAAGTAGGAGCCTTGGACACCTTC. This sequence encodes CSVEEVGALDTF.

The rearrangement joins TRBV28 to TRBJ2-4; no firm D call. Trimming took off 5 bases at V and 0 bases at J, with 14 bases between the two ends. This CDR3 comprises 16 residues. Germline V gene data show CDR1 as MDHEN and CDR2 as SYDVKM. CDR3 bases: TGTGCCAGCAGTCCTCCCGAGTCTCTAGCCAAAAACATTCAGTACTTC. This encodes CASSPPESLAKNIQYF.

In its sample, this clone was seen a few times. V usage is TRBV2 and J usage is TRBJ2-7; the match to TRBD1 covers 7 bases. Germline V lookup: CDR1 SNHLY, CDR2 FYNNEI. CDR3 size: 14 residues. J gave up 2 bases and V 7 bases, and 8 bases lay outside the gene matches. This chain's CDR3 is CASIIEQGTYEQYF. The CDR3, as DNA: TGTGCCAGCATAATCGAACAGGGGACCTACGAGCAGTACTTC.

This chain joins TRBV30 and TRBJ2-1; 10 positions match TRBD2. The CDR3 extends over 14 amino acids. Germline CDR1 and CDR2: GTSNPN and SVGIG (reference sequence). The V segment lost 2 bases and the J segment 4 bases; nucleotides outside the gene matches: 2. The CDR3: CAWSRTSGYNEQFF. In DNA form, the CDR3 reads TGTGCCTGGAGTCGGACTAGCGGTTACAATGAGCAGTTCTTC.

The chain carries TRBV9 and TRBJ1-2; tentative D call: TRBD1 (6 bases). This CDR3 is 16 amino acids long. Trimming took 3 bases from V and 3 from J, leaving 18 bases between them. From germline, CDR1 is SGDLS and CDR2 YYNGEE. In DNA form, the CDR3 reads TGTGCCAGCAGCGCGAATCCGGGACACGGAGACTATGGCTACACCTTC. As protein: CASSANPGHGDYGYTF.

The rearrangement uses TRBV2 and TRBJ2-7; no firm D call. CDR3 size: 14 residues. Trimming removed 4 bases at V and 0 bases at J, with 10 bases between. Germline V gene sequence: CDR1 SNHLY, CDR2 FYNNEI. The chain's CDR3 is CASSGIRSSYEQYF. The CDR3 DNA sequence: TGTGCCAGCAGTGGCATCCGGAGCTCCTACGAGCAGTACTTC.

The chain uses TRBV5-1 and TRBJ2-1; D is possibly TRBD2 (5 bases). The V gene's germline CDR1 is SGHRS and CDR2 YFSETQ. The CDR3 contains 14 residues. V lost 0 bases to trimming and J lost 7 bases, with 11 bases between them. This CDR3 is CASSLALLANEQFF. The DNA of the CDR3 is TGCGCCAGCAGCTTGGCCTTATTAGCGAATGAGCAGTTCTTC. Combining the CDR3 with reference TRBV5-1 and TRBJ2-1 gives the whole variable domain KAGVTQTPRYLIKTRGQQVTLSCSPISGHRSVSWYQQTPGQGLQFLFEYFSETQRNKGNFPGRFSGRQFSNSRSEMNVSTLELGDSALYLCASSLALLANEQFFGPGTRLTVL.

The V and J genes are TRBV27 and TRBJ1-1; TRBD1 might be the D (5 bases). The CDR3 totals 16 residues. The V end was cut by 5 bases, the J end by 0 bases, with 16 bases between. Per the germline V gene, CDR1 is MNHEY and CDR2 is SMNVEV (reference sequence). As DNA, the CDR3 is TGTGCCAGCAGTCCCCAGGGAGGGGCGATGAACACTGAAGCTTTCTTT. Residues: CASSPQGGAMNTEAFF.

In this sample, this clone turned up once. V is TRBV5-1 and J is TRBJ1-4, with D perhaps TRBD1 (6 bases). Germline values: CDR1 SGHRS, CDR2 YFSETQ. CDR3 length: 15 amino acids. The germline V and J ends were trimmed by 4 bases and 8 bases, with 18 bases remaining between them. The CDR3 is CASSPAWGGEEKLFF. Here the CDR3 DNA reads TGCGCCAGCAGCCCCGCATGGGGGGGCGAAGAAAAACTGTTTTTT.

The chain employs TRBV10-3 and TRBJ1-1, with D uncertain. CDR3 length: 17 residues. Germline CDR1 ENHRY, CDR2 SYGVKD. V dropped 4 bases and J dropped 0 bases, with 18 bases sitting between them. This chain's CDR3 is CAISGGWRGTMNTEAFF. CDR3 nucleotides: TGTGCCATCAGTGGGGGTTGGCGGGGAACCATGAACACTGAAGCTTTCTTT.

CDR3 amino acids: CASSPLAGQSSGNTIYF. The CDR3, as DNA: TGTGCCAGCTCACCATTGGCGGGGCAGAGCTCTGGAAACACCATATATTTT. J is TRBJ1-3 and V is TRBV18, with D maybe TRBD1 (5 bases). CDR1 and CDR2 (germline): KGHSH, LQKENI. The CDR3 spans 17 residues. Trimming removed 2 bases at V and 0 bases at J, with 14 bases between.

J is TRBJ2-7 and V is TRBV28; 10 positions match TRBD1. With V trimmed by 4 bases and J by 6 bases, 6 bases remained unmatched. The CDR3 contains 14 residues. Per germline, CDR1 MDHEN and CDR2 SYDVKM. For the CDR3, the DNA is TGTGCCAGCAGTTCCGGGACAGGGGCTTCCGAGCAGTACTTC. Encoded protein: CASSSGTGASEQYF.